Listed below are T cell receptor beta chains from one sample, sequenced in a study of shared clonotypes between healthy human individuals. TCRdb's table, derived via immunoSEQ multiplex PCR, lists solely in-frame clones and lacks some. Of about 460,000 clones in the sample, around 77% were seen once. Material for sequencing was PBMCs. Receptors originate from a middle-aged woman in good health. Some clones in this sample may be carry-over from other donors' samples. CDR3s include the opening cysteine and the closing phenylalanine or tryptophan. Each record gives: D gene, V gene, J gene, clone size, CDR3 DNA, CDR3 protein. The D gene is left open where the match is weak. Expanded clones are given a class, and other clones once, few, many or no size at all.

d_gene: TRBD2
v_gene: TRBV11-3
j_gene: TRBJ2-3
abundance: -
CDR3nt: TGTGCCAGCAGCGCTGGGACTAGCGGGAGTTTCACAGATACGCAGTATTTT
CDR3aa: CASSAGTSGSFTDTQYF

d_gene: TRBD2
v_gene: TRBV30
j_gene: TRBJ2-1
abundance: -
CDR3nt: TGTGCCTGCTCACAGGCCTTAGCGGGAGTGCAGTTCTTC
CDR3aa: CACSQALAGVQFF

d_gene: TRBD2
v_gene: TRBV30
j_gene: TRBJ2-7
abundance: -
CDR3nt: TGTGCCTGGAGTGTACGGGGGGTCAGAGGCGAGCAGTACTTC
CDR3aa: CAWSVRGVRGEQYF

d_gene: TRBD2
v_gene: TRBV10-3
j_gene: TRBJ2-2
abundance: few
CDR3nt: TGTGCCATCAGTCTAGCGGGAGCGGTCGGGGAGCTGTTTTTT
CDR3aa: CAISLAGAVGELFF

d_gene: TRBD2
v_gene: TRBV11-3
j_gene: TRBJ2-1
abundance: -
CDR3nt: TGTGCCAGCAGCTTAGGGACTAGCGGCTACAATGAGCAGTTCTTC
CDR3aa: CASSLGTSGYNEQFF

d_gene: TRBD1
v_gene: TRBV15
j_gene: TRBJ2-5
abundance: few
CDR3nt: TGTGCCACCAGCAGCACAGGGGGCCCCGGGGAGACCCAGTACTTC
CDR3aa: CATSSTGGPGETQYF

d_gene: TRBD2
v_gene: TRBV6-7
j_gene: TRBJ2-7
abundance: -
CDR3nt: TGTGCCAGCAGTTCCGGACTAGCGGGAGGGCCAGAGTACGAGCAGTACTTC
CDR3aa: CASSSGLAGGPEYEQYF

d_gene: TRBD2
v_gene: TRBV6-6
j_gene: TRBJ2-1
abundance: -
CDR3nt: TGTGCCAGTACCTGGGCGGGAGTCCACAATGAGCAGTTCTTC
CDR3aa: CASTWAGVHNEQFF

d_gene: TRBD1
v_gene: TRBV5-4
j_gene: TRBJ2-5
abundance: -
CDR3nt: TGTGCCAGCAGCTCCTACAGGGGGCCGGAGACCCAGTACTTC
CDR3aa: CASSSYRGPETQYF

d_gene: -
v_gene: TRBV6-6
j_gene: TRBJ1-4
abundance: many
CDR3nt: TGTGCCAGCAGTTACTTTAGGGGTGAGAAACTGTTTTTT
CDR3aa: CASSYFRGEKLFF

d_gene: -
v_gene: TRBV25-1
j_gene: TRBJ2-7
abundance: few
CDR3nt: TGTGCCAGCAGTGAGCGGCACCGGGCGGGCAAGTCCTACGAGCAGTACTTC
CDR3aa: CASSERHRAGKSYEQYF

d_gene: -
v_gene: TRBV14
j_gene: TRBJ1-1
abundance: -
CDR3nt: TGTGCCAGCAGCCAAGTTCAGAGCACTGAAGCTTTCTTT
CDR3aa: CASSQVQSTEAFF

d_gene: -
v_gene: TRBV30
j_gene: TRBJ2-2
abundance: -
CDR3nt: TGTGCCTGGACACAAAAATCCACCGGGGAGCTGTTTTTT
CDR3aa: CAWTQKSTGELFF

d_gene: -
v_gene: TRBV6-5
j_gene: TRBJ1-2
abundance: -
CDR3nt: TGTGCCAGCAGTTACTCATGGGGGGAGGGTGGCTACACCTTC
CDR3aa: CASSYSWGEGGYTF

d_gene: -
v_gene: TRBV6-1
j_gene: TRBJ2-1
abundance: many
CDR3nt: TGTGCCAGCAGTGATTGGAGCTCCTACAATGAGCAGTTCTTC
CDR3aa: CASSDWSSYNEQFF

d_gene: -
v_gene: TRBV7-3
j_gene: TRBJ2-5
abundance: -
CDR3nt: TGTGCCAGCAGCTTAATGGGCGGACCCCAAGAGACCCAGTACTTC
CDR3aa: CASSLMGGPQETQYF

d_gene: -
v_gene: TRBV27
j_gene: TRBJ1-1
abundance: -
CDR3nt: TGTGCCAGCAGTGCACACTACAGGGCTGAAGCTTTCTTT
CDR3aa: CASSAHYRAEAFF

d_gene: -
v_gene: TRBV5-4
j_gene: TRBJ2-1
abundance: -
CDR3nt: TGTGCCAGCAGCTTGTGGGGCAGGGAAGAGCAGTTCTTC
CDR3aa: CASSLWGREEQFF

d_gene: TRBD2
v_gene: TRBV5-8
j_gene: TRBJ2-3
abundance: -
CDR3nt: TGTGCCAGCACCCCTGGAGACTATAGCGGGAGGCGCACAGATACGCAGTATTTT
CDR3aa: CASTPGDYSGRRTDTQYF

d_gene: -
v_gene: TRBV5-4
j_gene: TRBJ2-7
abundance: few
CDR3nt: TGTGCCAGCAGCGTCAGCAACTACGAGCAGTACTTC
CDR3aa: CASSVSNYEQYF

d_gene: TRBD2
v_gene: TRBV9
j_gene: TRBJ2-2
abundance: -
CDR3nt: TGTGCCAGCAGCTCCCGGACTAGCGGGAGTGCCAGGGAGCTGTTTTTT
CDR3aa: CASSSRTSGSARELFF

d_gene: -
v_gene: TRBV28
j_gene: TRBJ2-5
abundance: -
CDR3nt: TGTGCCAGCAGTTTATCCACAGAGACCCAGTACTTC
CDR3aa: CASSLSTETQYF

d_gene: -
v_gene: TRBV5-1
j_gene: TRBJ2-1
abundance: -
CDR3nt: TGCGCCAGCAGCAAGGAGGGAAGTGCTGATGAGCAGTTCTTC
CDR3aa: CASSKEGSADEQFF

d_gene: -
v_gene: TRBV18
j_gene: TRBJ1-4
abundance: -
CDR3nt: TGTGCCAGCTCATCAGCAACTAATGAAAAACTGTTTTTT
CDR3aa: CASSSATNEKLFF

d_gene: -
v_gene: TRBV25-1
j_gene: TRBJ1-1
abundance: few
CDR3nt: TGTGCCAGCAGTAAACAAGGACAGTCTGAAGCTTTCTTT
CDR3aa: CASSKQGQSEAFF

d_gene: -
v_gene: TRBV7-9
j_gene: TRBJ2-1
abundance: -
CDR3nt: TGTGCCAGCAGCCCAGAGGGCAATGAGCAGTTCTTC
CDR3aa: CASSPEGNEQFF

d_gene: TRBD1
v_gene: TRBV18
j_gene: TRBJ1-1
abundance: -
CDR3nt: TGTGCCAGCTCACCACCAGGGGGCATCGGCACTGAAGCTTTCTTT
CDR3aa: CASSPPGGIGTEAFF

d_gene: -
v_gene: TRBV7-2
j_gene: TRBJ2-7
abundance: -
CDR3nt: TGTGCCAGCAGCCCTCCTCCACTGAGCTCCTACGAGCAGTACTTC
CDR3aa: CASSPPPLSSYEQYF

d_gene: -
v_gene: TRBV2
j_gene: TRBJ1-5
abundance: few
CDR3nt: TGTGCCAGCAGTGGAGGATTGGGCAATCAGCCCCAGCATTTT
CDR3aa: CASSGGLGNQPQHF

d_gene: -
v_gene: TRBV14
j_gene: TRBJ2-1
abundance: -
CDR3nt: TGTGCCAGCAGCCATAGGACCTTGGGCTCCTACAATGAGCAGTTCTTC
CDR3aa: CASSHRTLGSYNEQFF

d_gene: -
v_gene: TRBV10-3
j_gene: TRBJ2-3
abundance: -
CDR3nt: TGTGCCATCAGTGGTAATCAGGCAGATACGCAGTATTTT
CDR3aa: CAISGNQADTQYF

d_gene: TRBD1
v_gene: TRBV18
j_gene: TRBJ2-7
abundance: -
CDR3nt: TGTGCCAGCTCACCAGAAAGGACAGGCTTCGGCTACGAGCAGTACTTC
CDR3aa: CASSPERTGFGYEQYF

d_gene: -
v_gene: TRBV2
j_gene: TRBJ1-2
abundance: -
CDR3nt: TGTGCCAGCAACAAGGGCGAGGGGGGCTACACCTTC
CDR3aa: CASNKGEGGYTF

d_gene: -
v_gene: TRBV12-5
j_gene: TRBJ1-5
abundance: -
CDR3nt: TGTGCTAGTGGACTCGCCCCCGGACGGACTAGCAATCAGCCCCAGCATTTT
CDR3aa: CASGLAPGRTSNQPQHF

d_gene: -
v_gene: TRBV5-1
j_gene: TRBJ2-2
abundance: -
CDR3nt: TGCGCCAGCAGCTTGGACCCCTCGGGCGGGGCCGGGGAGCTGTTTTTT
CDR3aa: CASSLDPSGGAGELFF

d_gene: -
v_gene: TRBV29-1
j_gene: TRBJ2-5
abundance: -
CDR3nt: TGCAGCGAATCCCGACAAAGCGGGGAGACCCAGTACTTC
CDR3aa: CSESRQSGETQYF

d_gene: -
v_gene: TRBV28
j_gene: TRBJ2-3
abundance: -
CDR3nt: TGTGCCAGCAGCAAAGACGGTACAGATACGCAGTATTTT
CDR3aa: CASSKDGTDTQYF

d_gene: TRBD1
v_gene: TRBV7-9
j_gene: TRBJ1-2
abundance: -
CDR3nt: TGTGCCAGCAGCCCTGGGGACAGGAGTGAATATGGCTACACCTTC
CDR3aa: CASSPGDRSEYGYTF

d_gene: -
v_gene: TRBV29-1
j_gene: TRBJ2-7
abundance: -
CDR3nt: TGCAGTGTTGTCTATGCGGGACCCGCCTACGAGCAGTACTTC
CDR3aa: CSVVYAGPAYEQYF

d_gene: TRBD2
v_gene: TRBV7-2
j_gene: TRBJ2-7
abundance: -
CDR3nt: TGTGCCAGCAGCTTAGGGCCAACTAGCGGGACCTACGAGCAGTACTTC
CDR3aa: CASSLGPTSGTYEQYF

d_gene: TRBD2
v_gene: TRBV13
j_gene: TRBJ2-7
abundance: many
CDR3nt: TGTGCCAGCAGCCCCCGACTAGCGGGAGAACTCGAGCAGTACTTC
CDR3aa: CASSPRLAGELEQYF

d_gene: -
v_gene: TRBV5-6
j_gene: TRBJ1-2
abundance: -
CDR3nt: TGTGCCAGCAGCTTGGCGGGGGAGGGACATGGCTACACCTTC
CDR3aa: CASSLAGEGHGYTF

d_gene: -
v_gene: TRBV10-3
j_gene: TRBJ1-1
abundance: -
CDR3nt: TGTGCCATCCAGGAAGGGGGGGACACTGAAGCTTTCTTT
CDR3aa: CAIQEGGDTEAFF

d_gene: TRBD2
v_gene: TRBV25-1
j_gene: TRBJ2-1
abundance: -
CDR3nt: TGTGCCAGCAGCGCACTAGCGGCCCTTGGGCCGTTGGTCCATGAGCAGTTCTTC
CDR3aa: CASSALAALGPLVHEQFF

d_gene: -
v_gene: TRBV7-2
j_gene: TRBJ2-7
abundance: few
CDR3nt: TGTGCCAGCAGCTTATTGTCCCGCTACGAGCAGTACTTC
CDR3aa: CASSLLSRYEQYF

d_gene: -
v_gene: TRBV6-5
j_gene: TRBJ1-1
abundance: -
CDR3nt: TGTGCCAGCAGTCGCGACACTGAAGCTTTCTTT
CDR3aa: CASSRDTEAFF

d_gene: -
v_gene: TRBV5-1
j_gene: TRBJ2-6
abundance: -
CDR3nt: TGCGCCAGCAGCCCTACAGGGTCTGGGGCCAACGTCCTGACTTTC
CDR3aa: CASSPTGSGANVLTF

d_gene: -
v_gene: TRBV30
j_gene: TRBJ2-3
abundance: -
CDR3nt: TGTGCCTGGAGGGACACAGATACGCAGTATTTT
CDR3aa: CAWRDTDTQYF

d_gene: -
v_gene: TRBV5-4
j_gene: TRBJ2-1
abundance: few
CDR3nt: TGTGCCAGCAGCTTGACTAGTACCTACAATGAGCAGTTCTTC
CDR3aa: CASSLTSTYNEQFF